The 27 T cell receptor beta chains listed next were all sequenced from one sample in a study of human T cells and chemical hapten exposure (dated by TCRdb to about 2021). Total RNA was isolated from unfractionated whole blood collected in Tempus Blood RNA tubes. Library preparation employed 5' RACE. Sequenced using an Illumina MiSeq. TCRdb reprocessing: public reads trimmed at Q25 with fastp, clones called with MiXCR, in-frame beta chains kept. Rows matching on CDR3 protein sequence are summarized as one entry with the most common DNA and genes. The sample table holds 110,000 or so distinct CDR3 sequences, of which roughly 19% were seen once. Roughly 2.8% of the sample rests with the top ten. The receptors come from a human donor in good health.

The chain uses TRBV18 and TRBJ2-2; 7 bases match TRBD1. Germline trimming cut 6 bases from V and 2 bases from J; bases unmatched to any gene: 6. The germline gives CDR1 KGHSH, CDR2 LQKENI. The CDR3 runs to 15 residues. The DNA of the CDR3 is TGTGCCAGCTCCAGAGGGACAGCTAACACCGGGGAGCTGTTTTTT. It is translated as CASSRGTANTGELFF.

This clonotype was seen a handful of times. The genes are TRBV27 and TRBJ1-1, with 8 positions matching TRBD1. The CDR3 length is 16 residues. Unmatched junction bases numbered 11, after V lost 3 bases and J lost 5 bases. Germline V gene sequence: CDR1 MNHEY, CDR2 SMNVEV (reference sequence). CDR3 bases: TGTGCCAGCAGTTTTGGGTTCAGGGGGCGGGGTACTGAAGCTTTCTTT. It specifies CASSFGFRGRGTEAFF.

The rearrangement links TRBV15 to TRBJ1-2; maybe TRBD1 (6 bases). V was trimmed by 2 bases and J by 8 bases, leaving 18 bases between them. The CDR3 has 15 amino acids. Germline CDR1 is LNHNV and CDR2 is YYDKDF (reference sequence). The CDR3 DNA follows: TGTGCCACCAGCAGACGAAAGGGGGAGGGAGAAGGCTACACCTTC. Protein sequence: CATSRRKGEGEGYTF.

In this sample, this clonotype turned up a few times. V usage is TRBV11-2 and J usage is TRBJ2-1, with 9 bases matching TRBD1. The CDR3 is 19 residues long. In germline, CDR1 is SGHAT, CDR2 FQNNGV. V gave up 0 bases and J gave up 8 bases; unmatched junction bases: 17. CDR3 residues: CASSLDPSIPDRGRDEQFF. The CDR3, as DNA: TGTGCCAGCAGCTTAGATCCCTCCATTCCTGACAGGGGGAGGGATGAGCAGTTCTTC.

The gene calls are TRBV18 and TRBJ1-2, with 9 bases that match TRBD1. Germline V CDR1 and CDR2: KGHSH, LQKENI. Unmatched junction bases numbered 7, after V lost 0 bases and J lost 8 bases. This CDR3 spans 15 amino acids. In nucleotides, the CDR3 is TGTGCCAGCTCACCACCGGGGACAGGGATGGGCGGCTACACCTTC. Amino acid sequence: CASSPPGTGMGGYTF.

On this clonotype itself: The junction shows a germline mismatch at one end, possibly a read error. The V gene is TRBV20-1, the J gene TRBJ2-3; 12 bases agree with TRBD2. The CDR3 is made up of 15 amino acids. From germline, CDR1 is DFQATT and CDR2 SNEGSKA (reference sequence). DNA of the CDR3: TGCAGCGCTACCCCTAGCGGGAGGGGGGCAGATACGCAGTATTTT. Its translation: CSATPSGRGADTQYF.

This rearrangement joins TRBV10-1 to TRBJ2-3; TRBD2 aligns across 11 bases. V shed 6 bases, J shed 5 bases, and the junction held 4 bases outside the gene matches. Germline V gene sequence: CDR1 WNHNN, CDR2 SYGVQD (reference sequence). CDR3 length: 14 residues. The CDR3 loop reads CASRPGLAEDTQYF. DNA for the CDR3: TGCGCCAGCAGGCCGGGACTAGCGGAAGATACGCAGTATTTT.

This clonotype has only a few counts. The chain has TRBV6-5 and TRBJ2-3; D perhaps matches TRBD2 (5 bases). V was pared by 6 bases and J by 2 bases, with 12 bases between. Germline V CDR1 and CDR2: MNHEY, SVGAGI. CDR3 length: 14 amino acids. The CDR3 protein is CASSRGLVTDTQYF. The CDR3 DNA reads as TGTGCCAGCAGCCGAGGACTTGTCACAGATACGCAGTATTTT.

The chain uses TRBV6-1 and TRBJ2-7; no clear D gene. The CDR3 is 14 amino acids. CDR1 and CDR2 (germline): MNHNS, SASEGT. The V and J ends lost 6 bases and 3 bases respectively, with 15 bases between them. The CDR3 loop reads CASSSKGSVYEQYF. Written as DNA, the CDR3 is TGTGCCAGCAGCTCAAAAGGATCCGTCTACGAGCAGTACTTC.

This clonotype was recorded a few times. This chain uses TRBV5-1 with TRBJ2-1; 12 bases are shared with TRBD2. J was trimmed by 10 bases and V by 0 bases; bases with no gene match: 5. CDR1 is SGHRS and CDR2 is YFSETQ in the germline V gene. This CDR3 has 15 amino acids. The CDR3 sequence is CASSLALAGGEEQFF. The CDR3 coding sequence is TGCGCCAGCAGCTTGGCCCTAGCGGGAGGGGAGGAGCAGTTCTTC.

The sample holds a few counts of this clonotype. The V gene is TRBV12-3 or TRBV12-4, the J gene TRBJ2-1; 10 positions agree with TRBD2. J was trimmed by 3 bases and V by 3 bases; bases with no gene match: 5. CDR3 size: 16 residues. CDR3 bases: TGTGCCAGCAGTTTCGGACTAGCGGAGATCTACAATGAGCAGTTCTTC. Translated, it gives CASSFGLAEIYNEQFF.

The chain recombines TRBV9 with TRBJ2-3; D remains unclear. This CDR3 is built from 13 residues. V lost 0 bases and J 2 bases, leaving 4 bases between the germline ends. Germline V gives CDR1 SGDLS, CDR2 YYNGEE. CDR3 DNA sequence: TGTGCCAGCAGCGTAGTTTTCACAGATACGCAGTATTTT. Translated: CASSVVFTDTQYF.

The genes are TRBV5-1 and TRBJ1-2; D is possibly TRBD1 (6 bases). V shed 3 bases and J shed 5 bases, with 17 bases lying between them. CDR3 length equals 15 residues. The germline V gene encodes CDR1 SGHRS and CDR2 YFSETQ. The CDR3 spells CASSSIGGRNYGYTF. DNA for the CDR3: TGCGCCAGCAGCTCTATAGGGGGACGGAATTATGGCTACACCTTC.

The chain employs TRBV5-1 and TRBJ2-7, with D possibly TRBD1 on 5 matching bases. In germline, CDR1 is SGHRS, CDR2 YFSETQ. Trimming left V 3 bases short and J 6 bases short, with 7 bases between. The CDR3 consists of 11 residues. The CDR3 DNA reads TGCGCCAGCAGCTACAGGACCGAGCAGTACTTC. It translates to CASSYRTEQYF.

Here the CDR3 reads CASSLLMGGSYNEQFF. The CDR3 DNA reads as TGTGCCAGCAGTTTATTGATGGGGGGCTCCTACAATGAGCAGTTCTTC. V usage is TRBV12-3 or TRBV12-4 and J usage is TRBJ2-1, with D possibly TRBD2 on 6 matching bases. Between the trimmed V and J ends, which lost 2 bases and 0 bases, there was a span of 11 bases. The CDR3 is made up of 16 amino acids.

The V and J genes are TRBV14 and TRBJ1-1; D ambiguous. V was shortened by 1 base and J by 4 bases, with 13 bases between the two germline ends. The CDR3 has 15 amino acids. CDR1 is SGHDN, CDR2 FVKESK, per germline. This chain's CDR3 is CASSQGPSEATEAFF. The DNA for the CDR3 is TGTGCCAGCAGCCAAGGTCCCTCAGAGGCCACTGAAGCTTTCTTT. The whole variable domain, filled in from reference TRBV14 and TRBJ1-1, reads EAGVTQFPSHSVIEKGQTVTLRCDPISGHDNLYWYRRVMGKEIKFLLHFVKESKQDESGMPNNRFLAERTGGTYSTLKVQPAELEDSGVYFCASSQGPSEATEAFFGQGTRLTVV.

The chain has TRBV3-1 and TRBJ2-1; D is undetermined. The CDR3 consists of 11 residues. CDR1 and CDR2 from the germline V gene are LGHDT and YNNKEL (reference sequence). The ends were cut back, 3 bases at V and 7 bases at J, with 4 bases in the middle. CDR3 coding DNA: TGTGCCAGCAGCCAGAGAAATGAGCAGTTCTTC. It encodes CASSQRNEQFF.

The sample holds a few counts of this clonotype. The gene calls are TRBV10-3 and TRBJ1-6; no firm D call. The germline CDR1 and CDR2 sequences are ENHRY and SYGVKD. The length of the CDR3 is 14 residues. V was trimmed by 6 bases and J by 10 bases, leaving 16 bases between them. The CDR3 sequence: CAISLDGPPSPLHF. For the CDR3, the DNA is TGTGCCATCAGCCTGGACGGCCCCCCCTCACCCCTCCACTTT.

The chain combines TRBV12-3 or TRBV12-4 with TRBJ1-6; D may be TRBD1 (6 bases). This CDR3 is built from 15 residues. The ends were cut back, 5 bases at V and 7 bases at J, with 15 bases in the middle. The CDR3 reads CASSADRAENSPLHF. The CDR3 DNA follows: TGTGCCAGCAGTGCGGACAGAGCTGAGAATTCACCCCTCCACTTT.

The chain carries TRBV20-1 and TRBJ2-1, with 11 bases fitting TRBD2. The CDR3 extends over 15 amino acids. The germline gives CDR1 DFQATT, CDR2 SNEGSKA (reference sequence). J was trimmed by 4 bases and V by 5 bases; bases with no gene match: 7. The CDR3 DNA is TGCAGTGCTGTTTCCGGGACTAGCGGTTACAATGAGCAGTTCTTC. Translation gives CSAVSGTSGYNEQFF.

The chain uses TRBV7-6 and TRBJ2-7; D not resolved. The length of the CDR3 is 13 residues. Trimming took 5 bases from V and 3 from J, leaving 11 bases between them. Germline V CDR1 and CDR2: SGHVS, FNYEAQ. CDR3 DNA: TGTGCCAGCAGCCCCAACCCGGGCTACGAGCAGTACTTC. It specifies CASSPNPGYEQYF.

This clonotype was observed a handful of times. This chain links TRBV15 with TRBJ1-5; D is undetermined. The CDR3 contains 16 residues. Trimming left V 1 base short and J 4 bases short, with 14 bases between. Per the germline V gene, CDR1 is LNHNV and CDR2 is YYDKDF (reference sequence). The CDR3 DNA follows: TGTGCCACCAGCAGAGTAGCCTTTGCTGGAAATCAGCCCCAGCATTTT. Its protein is CATSRVAFAGNQPQHF.

This clonotype occurred a few times. J is TRBJ2-3 and V is TRBV24-1; D is perhaps TRBD1 (5 bases). V was cut by 0 bases and J by 3 bases, with 6 bases left in between. There are 14 residues in the CDR3. Germline CDR1 KGHDR, CDR2 SFDVKD. CDR3 loop: CATSDLKGTDTQYF. The CDR3 DNA reads TGTGCCACCAGTGATTTGAAGGGGACAGATACGCAGTATTTT.

The gene calls are TRBV28 and TRBJ2-5, with D possibly TRBD2 on 5 matching bases. This CDR3 has 13 residues. Germline CDR1 MDHEN, CDR2 SYDVKM. The V end lost 6 bases, the J end lost 1 base, and 9 bases lay between the germline ends. Here the CDR3 DNA reads TGTGCCAGCAGCGCTCTAGCCCAAGAGACCCAGTACTTC. This encodes CASSALAQETQYF.

The rearrangement joins TRBV5-1 to TRBJ2-6; the match to TRBD1 covers 7 bases. V shed 0 bases and J 0 bases; nucleotides not matched to a gene: 3. The CDR3 is 17 residues long. Germline lookup yields CDR1 SGHRS and CDR2 YFSETQ. In DNA, the CDR3 is TGCGCCAGCAGCTTGGAACAGGGGACCTCTGGGGCCAACGTCCTGACTTTC. Translation: CASSLEQGTSGANVLTF.

This clonotype has more than one count but fewer than ten. The chain links TRBV12-3 or TRBV12-4 to TRBJ2-7; 12 nucleotides align to TRBD2. This CDR3 contains 17 residues. V trimming: 6 bases; J trimming: 4 bases; junction bases outside the gene matches: 13. CDR3 in DNA: TGTGCCAGCAGCTTATCCCCGACTAGCGGGAGTAGGTACGAGCAGTACTTC. It is translated as CASSLSPTSGSRYEQYF.

To note about this clonotype: The junction differs from germline at one of its ends, possibly a read error. The V gene is TRBV5-4, the J gene TRBJ1-1, with 9 bases aligning to TRBD1. This CDR3 region has 15 residues. Germline values: CDR1 SGHNT, CDR2 YYREEE (reference sequence). CDR3: CASRLGQGLFTEAFF. The CDR3 nucleotides are TGTGCCAGCAGATTGGGACAGGGACTATTCACTGAAGCTTTCTTT. Together with reference TRBV5-4 and TRBJ1-1, the CDR3 gives the full variable domain: ETGVTQSPTHLIKTRGQQVTLRCSSQSGHNTVSWYQQALGQGPQFIFQYYREEENGRGNFPPRFSGLQFPNYSSELNVNALELDDSALYLCASRLGQGLFTEAFFGQGTRLTVV.